This entry features one T cell receptor (beta chain) sequence. What it binds is not known. These data originate in a study of Ad26.COV2.S vaccination and SARS-CoV-2 variants. The method was immunoSEQ multiplex PCR; TCRdb's version includes in-frame clones alone and lacks a portion of them. The data show about 400,000 clones, with about 92% seen just once and more than 1.5% held by the top ten. The treatment here: 15 to 20 received Ad26.COV2.S at low or high dose, single or two shots; several received placebo; per-sample allocation not given. Samples were taken on day 63 after the first vaccine or placebo injection. Cohort 1b enrolled adults aged 18-55 years in Boston. Wuhan-strain spike was delivered by a replication-incompetent Ad26 vector. There are 14 residues in the CDR3. The V gene's germline CDR1 is ENHRY and CDR2 SYGVKD. Trimming shortened V by 6 bases and J by 1 base, and 11 bases separated the two germline ends.

General observations from the study: Comparable non-spike TCR breadth was observed in vaccine and placebo recipients. Marked by substantial breadth, spike-specific CD8+ and CD4+ T cell responses were reportedly seen after vaccination.

This rearrangement joins TRBV10-3 to TRBJ2-3, with unresolved D. The source of this sequence is a person aged 18 to 65 who received the Ad26.COV2.S COVID-19 vaccine or a placebo. The sequencing here drew on peripheral blood, taken in a trial of Ad26.COV2.S vaccine versus placebo. The CDR3 sequence: CAISPNGGTDTQYF. The CDR3, as DNA: TGTGCCATCAGCCCAAATGGCGGCACAGATACGCAGTATTTT.